What follows are 9 T cell receptor beta chains derived from one specimen sequenced in a study of cytomegalovirus exposure and HLA in healthy donors. The PCR used 60 Vbeta and 13 Jbeta primers. Only in-frame clones appear in the TCRdb table, and some are missing; sequencing was by immunoSEQ multiplex PCR. The sample yields some 120,000 clones, nearly 80% seen once. The material sequenced was PBMCs. Every receptor here comes from a woman in her thirties or forties in good health and CMV-seronegative.

This clone showed up just once. The chain joins TRBV28 to TRBJ1-1; 9 bases are shared with TRBD1. The V segment lost 6 bases and the J segment 1 base; nucleotides outside the gene matches: 9. CDR1 is MDHEN and CDR2 is SYDVKM in the germline V gene. The CDR3 runs to 16 residues. This chain's CDR3 is CASRHDRGGWNTEAFF. Written as DNA, the CDR3 is TGTGCCAGCAGACATGACAGGGGGGGATGGAACACTGAAGCTTTCTTT.

J is TRBJ2-2 and V is TRBV7-3; a weak D match, TRBD1 (5 bases). Germline CDR1 is SGHTA and CDR2 is FQGTGA. V gave up 5 bases and J gave up 5 bases, with 15 bases separating them. The CDR3 runs 15 residues. The CDR3 sequence: CASSPRAFQTGELFF. The CDR3 DNA reads TGTGCCAGCAGCCCCAGGGCCTTCCAGACCGGGGAGCTGTTTTTT.

The chain has TRBV28 and TRBJ2-7, with D possibly TRBD1 on 5 matching bases. CDR1 and CDR2 from the germline V gene are MDHEN and SYDVKM. The CDR3 runs to 14 residues. Trimming removed 6 bases at V and 7 bases at J, with 19 bases between. This chain's CDR3 is CASSTDTNFREQYF. The CDR3 DNA sequence: TGTGCCAGCAGCACGGACACCAACTTTAGGGAGCAGTACTTC.

The chain carries TRBV19 and TRBJ1-2, with TRBD1 matching over 9 bases. Per germline, CDR1 LNHDA and CDR2 SQIVND (reference sequence). V shed 6 bases, J shed 5 bases, and the junction held 7 bases outside the gene matches. This CDR3 region has 14 residues. CDR3 loop: CASRDPGQGYGYTF. The CDR3 bases are TGTGCCAGTAGAGACCCGGGACAGGGTTATGGCTACACCTTC.

This chain uses TRBV4-3 with TRBJ2-3; TRBD2 matches 9 bases. This CDR3 comprises 16 residues. J lost 5 bases, V lost 4 bases, and 10 bases had no gene match. Germline CDR1 is LGHNA and CDR2 is YSLEER. CDR3 loop: CASSLMNSGSGDTQYF. The CDR3 bases are TGCGCCAGCAGCCTCATGAATAGCGGGAGTGGAGATACGCAGTATTTT.

On this clone itself: The junction departs from germline at one end; a sequencing error may be responsible. This chain links TRBV7-9 with TRBJ1-1; a weak D match, TRBD1 (5 bases). Germline assignment: CDR1 SEHNR and CDR2 FQNEAQ (reference sequence). This CDR3 is built from 12 residues. CDR3 amino acids: CSSSLGHGEAFF. The CDR3 bases are TGTTCCAGCAGCTTAGGACATGGTGAAGCTTTCTTT.

The rearrangement joins TRBV28 to TRBJ1-2; 8 nucleotides align to TRBD1. The CDR3 runs 14 residues. Per the germline V gene, CDR1 is MDHEN and CDR2 is SYDVKM. V lost 6 bases to trimming and J lost 2 bases; unmatched junction nucleotides: 5. This CDR3 reads CASSRTGTNYGYTF. Written as DNA, the CDR3 is TGTGCCAGCAGCCGGACAGGGACCAACTATGGCTACACCTTC.

This chain joins TRBV28 and TRBJ2-1; 7 nucleotides agree with TRBD2. The CDR3 sequence is 16 residues long. J gave up 9 bases and V 2 bases, and 13 bases lay outside the gene matches. Germline-derived CDR1 and CDR2 are MDHEN and SYDVKM. CDR3 in amino acids: CASSLGPGTRGGEQFF. For the CDR3, the DNA is TGTGCCAGCAGTTTAGGCCCCGGGACCCGCGGGGGTGAGCAGTTCTTC.

V gene TRBV5-5 combines with J gene TRBJ2-1; D possibly corresponds to TRBD1 (6 bases). Per germline, CDR1 SGHKS and CDR2 YYEKEE (reference sequence). V was trimmed by 3 bases and J by 0 bases, leaving 10 bases between them. The CDR3 covers 15 residues. CDR3 sequence reads: CASSSTGVSYNEQFF. CDR3 DNA: TGTGCCAGCAGCTCGACAGGAGTCTCCTACAATGAGCAGTTCTTC.